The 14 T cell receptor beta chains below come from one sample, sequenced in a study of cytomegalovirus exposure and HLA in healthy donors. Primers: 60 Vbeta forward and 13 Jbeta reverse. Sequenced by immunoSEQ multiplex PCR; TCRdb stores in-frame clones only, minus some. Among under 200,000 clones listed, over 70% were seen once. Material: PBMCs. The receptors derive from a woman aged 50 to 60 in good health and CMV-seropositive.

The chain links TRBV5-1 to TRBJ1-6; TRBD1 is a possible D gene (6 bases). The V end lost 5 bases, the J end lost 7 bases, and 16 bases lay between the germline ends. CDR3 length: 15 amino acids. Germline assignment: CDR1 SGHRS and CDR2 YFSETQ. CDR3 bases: TGCGCCAGCAGGGCAGGGGCCGCGATGAATTCACCCCTCCACTTT. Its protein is CASRAGAAMNSPLHF.

The CDR3 spells CASSSYTGELFF. The CDR3, as DNA: TGTGCCAGCAGCTCGTATACCGGGGAGCTGTTTTTT. The chain has TRBV7-3 and TRBJ2-2; unclear D gene. Deletions cut 4 bases from V and 5 bases from J, with 5 bases between. CDR1 SGHTA and CDR2 FQGTGA come from the germline V gene. The CDR3 spans 12 residues.

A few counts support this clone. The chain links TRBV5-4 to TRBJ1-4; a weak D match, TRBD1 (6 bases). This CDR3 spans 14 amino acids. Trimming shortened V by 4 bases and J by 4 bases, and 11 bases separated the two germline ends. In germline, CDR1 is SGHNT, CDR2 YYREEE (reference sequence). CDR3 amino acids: CASSADRRNEKLFF. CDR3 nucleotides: TGTGCCAGCAGCGCGGACAGACGTAATGAAAAACTGTTTTTT.

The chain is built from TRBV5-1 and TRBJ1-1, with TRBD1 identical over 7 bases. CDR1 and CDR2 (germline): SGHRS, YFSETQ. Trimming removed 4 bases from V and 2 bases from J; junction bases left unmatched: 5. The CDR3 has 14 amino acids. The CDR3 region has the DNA TGCGCCAGCAGCGCAGGGACAGTTAACACTGAAGCTTTCTTT. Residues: CASSAGTVNTEAFF.

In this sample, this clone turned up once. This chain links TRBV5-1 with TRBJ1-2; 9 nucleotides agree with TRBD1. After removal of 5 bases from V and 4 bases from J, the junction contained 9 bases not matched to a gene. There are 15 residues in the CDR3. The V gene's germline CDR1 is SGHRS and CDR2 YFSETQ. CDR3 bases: TGCGCCAGCAGGCCAAATGCGGGACAGGGCTATGGCTACACCTTC. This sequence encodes CASRPNAGQGYGYTF.

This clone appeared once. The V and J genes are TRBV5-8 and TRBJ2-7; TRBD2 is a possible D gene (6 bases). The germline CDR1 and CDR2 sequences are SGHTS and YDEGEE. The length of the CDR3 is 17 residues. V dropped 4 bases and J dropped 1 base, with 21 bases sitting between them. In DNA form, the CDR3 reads TGTGCCAGCAGCCGAATCACCGGGACTTCAAAATCCTACGAGCAGTACTTC. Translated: CASSRITGTSKSYEQYF.

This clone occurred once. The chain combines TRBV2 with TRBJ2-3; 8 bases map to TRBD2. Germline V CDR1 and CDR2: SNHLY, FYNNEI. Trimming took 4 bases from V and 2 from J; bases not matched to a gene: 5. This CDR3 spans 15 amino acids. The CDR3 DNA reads TGTGCCAGCAGTGTCACTAGCGGATACACAGATACGCAGTATTTT. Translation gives CASSVTSGYTDTQYF. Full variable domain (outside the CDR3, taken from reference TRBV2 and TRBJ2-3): EPEVTQTPSHQVTQMGQEVILRCVPISNHLYFYWYRQILGQKVEFLVSFYNNEISEKSEIFDDQFSVERPDGSNFTLKIRSTKLEDSAMYFCASSVTSGYTDTQYFGPGTRLTVL.

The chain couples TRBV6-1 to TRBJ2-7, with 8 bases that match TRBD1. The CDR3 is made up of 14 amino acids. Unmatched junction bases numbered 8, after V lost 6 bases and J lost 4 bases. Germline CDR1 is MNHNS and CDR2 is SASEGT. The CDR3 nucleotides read TGTGCCAGCAGCGCGGACAGGGCAAGTTACGAGCAGTACTTC. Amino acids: CASSADRASYEQYF.

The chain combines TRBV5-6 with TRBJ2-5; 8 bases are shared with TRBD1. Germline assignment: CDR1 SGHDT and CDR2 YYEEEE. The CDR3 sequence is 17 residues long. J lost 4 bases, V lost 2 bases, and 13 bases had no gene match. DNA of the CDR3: TGTGCCAGCAGCTTCTATGGACAGGGAACACCCGTAGAGACCCAGTACTTC. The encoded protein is CASSFYGQGTPVETQYF.

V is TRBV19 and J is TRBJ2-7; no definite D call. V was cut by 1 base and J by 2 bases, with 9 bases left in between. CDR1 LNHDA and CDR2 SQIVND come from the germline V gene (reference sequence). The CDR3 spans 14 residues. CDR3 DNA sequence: TGTGCCAGTAGTATAGGCAGGCGAACCTACGAGCAGTACTTC. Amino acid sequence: CASSIGRRTYEQYF.

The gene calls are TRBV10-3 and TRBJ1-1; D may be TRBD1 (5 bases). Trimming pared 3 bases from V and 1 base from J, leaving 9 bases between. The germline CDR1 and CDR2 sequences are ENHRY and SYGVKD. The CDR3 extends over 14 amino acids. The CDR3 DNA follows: TGTGCCATCAGTGAACAAGGGGCGAACACTGAAGCTTTCTTT. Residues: CAISEQGANTEAFF.

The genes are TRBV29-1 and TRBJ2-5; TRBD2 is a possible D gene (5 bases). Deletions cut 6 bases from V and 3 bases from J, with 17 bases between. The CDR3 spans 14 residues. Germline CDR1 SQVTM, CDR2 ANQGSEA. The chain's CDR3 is CSVAGGHPEETQYF. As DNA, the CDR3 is TGCAGCGTGGCAGGAGGCCATCCGGAAGAGACCCAGTACTTC.

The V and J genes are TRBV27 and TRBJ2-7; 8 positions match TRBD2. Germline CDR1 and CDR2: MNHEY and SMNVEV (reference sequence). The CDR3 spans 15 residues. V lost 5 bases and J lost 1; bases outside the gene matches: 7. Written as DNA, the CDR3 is TGTGCCAGCAGTAGCCATAGCGGGGAATCCTACGAGCAGTACTTC. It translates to CASSSHSGESYEQYF.

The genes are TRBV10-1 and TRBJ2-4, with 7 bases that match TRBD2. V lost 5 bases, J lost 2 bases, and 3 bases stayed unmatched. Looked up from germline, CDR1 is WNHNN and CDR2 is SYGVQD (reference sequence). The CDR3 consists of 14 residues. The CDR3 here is CASSSGTTKNIQYF. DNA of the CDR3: TGCGCCAGCAGTAGCGGGACTACCAAAAACATTCAGTACTTC.